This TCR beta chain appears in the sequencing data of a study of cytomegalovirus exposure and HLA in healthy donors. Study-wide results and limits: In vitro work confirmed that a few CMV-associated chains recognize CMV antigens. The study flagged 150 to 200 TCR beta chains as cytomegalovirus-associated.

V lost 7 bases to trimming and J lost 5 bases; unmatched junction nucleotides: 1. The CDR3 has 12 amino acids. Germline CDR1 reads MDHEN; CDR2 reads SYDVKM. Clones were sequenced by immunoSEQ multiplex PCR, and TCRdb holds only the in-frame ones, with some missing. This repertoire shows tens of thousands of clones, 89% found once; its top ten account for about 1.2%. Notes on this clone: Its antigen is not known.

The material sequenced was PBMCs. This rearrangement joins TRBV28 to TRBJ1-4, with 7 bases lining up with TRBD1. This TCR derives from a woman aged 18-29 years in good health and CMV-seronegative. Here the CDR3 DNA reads TGTGCCAGCACACAGGGGAATGAAAAACTGTTTTTT. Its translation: CASTQGNEKLFF. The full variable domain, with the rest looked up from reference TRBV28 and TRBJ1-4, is DVKVTQSSRYLVKRTGEKVFLECVQDMDHENMFWYRQDPGLGLRLIYFSYDVKMKEKGDIPEGYSVSREKKERFSLILESASTNQTSMYLCASTQGNEKLFFGSGTQLSVL.